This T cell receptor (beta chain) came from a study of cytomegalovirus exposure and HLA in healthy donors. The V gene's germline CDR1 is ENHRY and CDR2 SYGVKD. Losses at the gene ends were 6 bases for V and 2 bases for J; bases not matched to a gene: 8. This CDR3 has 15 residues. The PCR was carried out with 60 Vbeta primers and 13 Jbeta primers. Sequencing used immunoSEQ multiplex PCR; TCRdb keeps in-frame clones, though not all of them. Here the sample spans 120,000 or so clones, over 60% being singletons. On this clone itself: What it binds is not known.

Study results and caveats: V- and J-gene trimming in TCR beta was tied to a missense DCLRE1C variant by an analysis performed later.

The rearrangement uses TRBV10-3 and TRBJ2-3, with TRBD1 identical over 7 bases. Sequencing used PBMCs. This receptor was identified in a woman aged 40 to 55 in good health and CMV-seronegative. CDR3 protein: CAIRTTQGVTDTQYF. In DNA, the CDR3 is TGTGCCATCAGGACCACCCAGGGGGTCACAGATACGCAGTATTTT.